This T cell receptor (beta chain) is from a study of cytomegalovirus exposure and HLA in healthy donors. Study results and limitations: A later analysis found first-cohort TCR clusters tended to co-occur in the roughly 120 validation repertoires. More than 150 TCR beta chains were listed as cytomegalovirus-associated. Under in vitro conditions, a few CMV-associated chains were confirmed as specific for CMV antigens.

This CDR3 comprises 18 residues. Germline CDR1 SGDLS, CDR2 YYNGEE. Trimming shortened V by 1 base and J by 1 base, and 19 bases separated the two germline ends. The data were produced by immunoSEQ multiplex PCR, yet TCRdb's version contains in-frame clones alone and is incomplete. The sample consists of about 110,000 clones, roughly 90% of them appearing once. Points on this clone: Antigen: not known.

The chain links TRBV9 to TRBJ2-3; D may be TRBD2 (6 bases). This clonotype originated in a woman aged 25 to 39 in good health and CMV-seropositive. Material for sequencing was PBMCs. The CDR3: CASSVSGRPPPGTDTQYF. In nucleotides, the CDR3 is TGTGCCAGCAGCGTATCGGGGAGGCCTCCACCCGGCACAGATACGCAGTATTTT.